This entry features one TCR beta chain sequence. Its antigen is not identified. V was pared by 1 base and J by 4 bases, with 8 bases of the junction left unmatched. CDR1 LNHNV and CDR2 YYDKDF come from the germline V gene (reference sequence). The CDR3 is made up of 16 amino acids. This record comes from a study of T cell responses to AZD1222 COVID-19 vaccine. Notes on the study in general: Every sample of the repertoires postdated the peak T cell response.

Profiling relied on immunoSEQ multiplex PCR, and the TCRdb table lists in-frame clones only, not all of them. Of approximately 160,000 clones listed, about 90% are singletons. The clonotype was recovered from an adult in good health. The V gene is TRBV15, the J gene TRBJ2-7; 9 bases are shared with TRBD1. Sequencing was performed on peripheral blood, taken on day 0 of AZD1222 vaccination. This CDR3 is CATSRGGGTGKYEQYF. DNA of the CDR3: TGTGCCACCAGCAGAGGTGGTGGGACAGGGAAGTACGAGCAGTACTTC.